The rows below give T cell receptor beta chains drawn from one sample of a study of graft-versus-host responses after intestinal transplantation. Clones were sequenced by immunoSEQ multiplex PCR, and TCRdb holds only the in-frame ones, with some missing. The sample shows 70,000 to 100,000 clones, roughly nine tenths of them seen only once. Antigens of these TCRs are unknown. Sequenced here: unstimulated CD4+ T cells sorted from spleen or lymph node cells, sampled before intestinal transplant. The receptors derive from a human donor who received an intestinal transplant. Both conserved end residues are part of each CDR3. Fields, in order: J gene, D gene, clone size, V gene, CDR3 protein, CDR3 DNA. D genes are given only for firm matches. Size is omitted from some rows. Given values are once, few, many or a class for expanded clones.

TRBJ2-7 | . | . | TRBV29-1 | CSVSRGRGEQYF | TGCAGCGTCTCCCGGGGTCGTGGCGAGCAGTACTTC
TRBJ2-3 | . | . | TRBV7-9 | CAGQGTFTDTQYF | TGTGCCGGCCAGGGGACCTTCACAGATACGCAGTATTTT
TRBJ1-6 | TRBD1 | . | TRBV6-1 | CASSRSQGNSPLHF | TGTGCCAGCAGTCGATCACAGGGGAATTCACCCCTCCACTTT
TRBJ1-2 | TRBD1 | once | TRBV28 | CATVDRVYGYTF | TGTGCCACCGTGGACAGGGTCTATGGCTACACCTTC
TRBJ1-1 | TRBD1 | once | TRBV30 | CAWSPNRGLTEAFF | TGTGCCTGGAGTCCCAACAGGGGGCTCACTGAAGCTTTCTTT
TRBJ2-3 | . | . | TRBV11-1 | CASSLVQDTQYF | TGTGCCAGCAGCTTAGTTCAAGATACGCAGTATTTT
TRBJ1-5 | TRBD1 | . | TRBV2 | CASSAGQGRYQPQHF | TGTGCCAGCAGTGCAGGACAGGGGCGATATCAGCCCCAGCATTTT
TRBJ1-2 | TRBD1 | . | TRBV15 | CATSSDRGGRYGYTF | TGTGCCACCAGCAGCGACAGGGGAGGTCGATATGGCTACACCTTC
TRBJ1-1 | . | once | TRBV19 | CASSPGTANTEAFF | TGTGCCAGTAGCCCCGGGACTGCGAACACTGAAGCTTTCTTT
TRBJ2-6 | . | . | TRBV7-9 | CASSLITGISGANVLTF | TGTGCCAGCAGCTTAATTACAGGGATCTCTGGGGCCAACGTCCTGACTTTC
TRBJ2-5 | . | . | TRBV18 | CASSPNAGETQYF | TGTGCCAGCTCACCGAACGCGGGAGAGACCCAGTACTTC
TRBJ2-5 | TRBD1 | . | TRBV28 | CASRTGTGVETQYF | TGTGCCAGCCGTACCGGGACAGGCGTGGAGACCCAGTACTTC
TRBJ1-4 | TRBD1 | . | TRBV11-1 | CASSRGTVEKLFF | TGTGCCAGCAGCCGGGGGACAGTTGAAAAACTGTTTTTT
TRBJ2-1 | TRBD1 | . | TRBV19 | CASSALGTGVRDEQFF | TGTGCCAGTAGCGCCCTAGGGACAGGGGTAAGGGATGAGCAGTTCTTC
TRBJ2-7 | TRBD2 | . | TRBV9 | CASSVASGRASEQYF | TGTGCCAGCAGCGTAGCCAGCGGGAGGGCCTCCGAGCAGTACTTC
TRBJ1-2 | . | . | TRBV6-1 | CASSEQANYGYTF | TGTGCCAGCAGTGAACAGGCCAACTATGGCTACACCTTC
TRBJ2-5 | TRBD1 | . | TRBV19 | CASSLPGQGGETQYF | TGTGCCAGTAGTTTACCGGGACAGGGGGGAGAGACCCAGTACTTC